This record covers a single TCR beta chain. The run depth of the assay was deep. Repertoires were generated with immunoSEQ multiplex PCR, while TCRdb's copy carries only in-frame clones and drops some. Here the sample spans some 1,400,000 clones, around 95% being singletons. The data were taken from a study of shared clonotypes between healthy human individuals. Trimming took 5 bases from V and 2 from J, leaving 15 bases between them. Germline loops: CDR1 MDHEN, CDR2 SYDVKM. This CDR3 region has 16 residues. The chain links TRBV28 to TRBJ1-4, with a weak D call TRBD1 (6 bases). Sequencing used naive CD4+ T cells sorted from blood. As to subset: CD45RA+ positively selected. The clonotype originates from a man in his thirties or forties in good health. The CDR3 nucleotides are TGTGCCAGCAGTCGCGGACAGCCAGGCACTAATGAAAAACTGTTTTTT. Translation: CASSRGQPGTNEKLFF.